The 11 T cell receptor beta chains below were found in one sample sequenced in a study of PD-L1 blockade in urothelial cancer. Here immunoSEQ multiplex PCR was the method, and the copy in TCRdb shows in-frame clones only, minus some. In the table there are 60,000 to 85,000 clones, roughly nine tenths of which are singletons. The input for sequencing was PBMCs, taken around atezolizumab (anti-PD-L1) treatment. All receptors derive from a woman between 65 and 79 years old with urothelial cancer.

The chain links TRBV5-8 to TRBJ2-7, with D possibly TRBD2 on 6 matching bases. Per germline, CDR1 SGHTS and CDR2 YDEGEE. The CDR3 covers 14 residues. The ends were cut back, 4 bases at V and 6 bases at J, with 17 bases in the middle. CDR3 residues: CASSRRVSAGEQYF. The CDR3 DNA is TGTGCCAGCAGCCGGAGGGTCTCAGCAGGCGAGCAGTACTTC.

The chain has TRBV5-1 and TRBJ2-1; 8 nucleotides agree with TRBD2. Germline V gene lookup returns CDR1 SGHRS and CDR2 YFSETQ. The V gene end was trimmed by 0 bases and the J gene end by 4 bases; junction bases not matched to a gene: 9. The CDR3 totals 17 residues. DNA of the CDR3: TGCGCCAGCAGCTTGGACGGTTTAGCGGGGCCTTACAATGAGCAGTTCTTC. Translation: CASSLDGLAGPYNEQFF.

The chain is built from TRBV11-2 and TRBJ2-2; TRBD2 is a possible D gene (5 bases). V was clipped by 1 base and J by 6 bases, with 9 bases between them. The CDR3 contains 14 residues. Germline CDR1 and CDR2: SGHAT and FQNNGV. The CDR3, as DNA: TGTGCCAGCAGCTTAGTTGGGAGTGCCGGGGAGCTGTTTTTT. Its translation is CASSLVGSAGELFF.

The J gene is TRBJ2-5, the V gene TRBV11-2; 8 nucleotides match TRBD2. The germline gives CDR1 SGHAT, CDR2 FQNNGV. This CDR3 region has 16 residues. The J segment lost 8 bases and the V segment lost 5 bases, leaving 16 bases of the junction unmatched. The CDR3 DNA is TGTGCCAGCAGCCCGCCCGGACTAGCCGCTTCTATAACCCAGTACTTC. It translates to CASSPPGLAASITQYF.

J is TRBJ2-7 and V is TRBV5-6, with 8 bases that match TRBD1. Germline lookup yields CDR1 SGHDT and CDR2 YYEEEE. This CDR3 has 13 amino acids. V shed 4 bases and J 7 bases; nucleotides not matched to a gene: 7. The CDR3 DNA sequence: TGTGCCAGCAGCACGGACAGGGCAGGGGAGCAGTACTTC. It is translated as CASSTDRAGEQYF.

The chain uses TRBV5-1 and TRBJ2-1, with D possibly matching TRBD2 (6 bases). The germline V gene has CDR1 SGHRS and CDR2 YFSETQ. The V end lost 4 bases, the J end lost 0 bases, and 14 bases lay between the germline ends. The CDR3 runs to 16 residues. CDR3 sequence reads: CASSVGVGGSYNEQFF. The CDR3 nucleotides read TGCGCCAGCAGCGTTGGGGTGGGGGGCTCCTACAATGAGCAGTTCTTC.

This chain links TRBV7-8 with TRBJ2-3; D remains ambiguous. The germline V gene has CDR1 SGHVS and CDR2 FQNEAQ. Trimming left V 1 base short and J 9 bases short, with 8 bases between. The CDR3 loop spans 12 amino acids. CDR3 protein: CASSLDVSTQYF. The DNA for the CDR3 is TGTGCCAGCAGCTTAGATGTATCCACGCAGTATTTT.

The chain links TRBV30 to TRBJ1-6, with no clear D. CDR3 size: 17 residues. CDR1 is GTSNPN, CDR2 SVGIG, per germline (reference sequence). Trimming shortened V by 3 bases and J by 8 bases, and 23 bases separated the two germline ends. DNA of the CDR3: TGTGCCTGGAGCGCAGCAGTTACTCTCCTGGGCCATTCACCCCTCCACTTT. It codes for CAWSAAVTLLGHSPLHF.

The CDR3 loop reads CASRNAGVQETQYF. DNA of the CDR3: TGTGCCAGCAGAAACGCGGGAGTTCAAGAGACCCAGTACTTC. This chain links TRBV6-6 with TRBJ2-5; 7 bases are shared with TRBD2. Per germline, CDR1 MNHNY and CDR2 SVGAGI (reference sequence). There are 14 residues in the CDR3. V lost 6 bases and J lost 2; bases outside the gene matches: 6.

CDR3: CAISEYEGQLKTQYF. The CDR3 DNA reads TGTGCCATCAGTGAGTACGAGGGACAGTTGAAGACCCAGTACTTC. This chain connects TRBV10-3 to TRBJ2-5; 7 bases fit TRBD1. CDR3 size: 15 residues. J was trimmed by 6 bases and V by 1 base; bases with no gene match: 8. Germline V gene data show CDR1 as ENHRY and CDR2 as SYGVKD.

J is TRBJ2-3 and V is TRBV5-1; 8 bases map to TRBD1. After removal of 0 bases from V and 2 bases from J, the junction contained 5 bases not matched to a gene. This CDR3 is 16 amino acids long. The V gene's germline CDR1 is SGHRS and CDR2 YFSETQ. CDR3 sequence reads: CASSLGLQGATDTQYF. CDR3 DNA: TGCGCCAGCAGCTTGGGGTTGCAGGGGGCCACAGATACGCAGTATTTT.